The 22 T cell receptor beta chains reported below all come from one sample, sequenced in a study of T cell repertoires in cytomegalovirus infection. Via MiXCR, TCRdb re-called the reads, giving one row per CDR3 protein. The profile shows roughly 730,000 distinct CDR3 sequences, approximately 33% of them singletons. These receptors have no known antigen. The material was cultured PBMCs, obtained from culture after CMV antigen stimulation. Every receptor here comes from a human donor in good health (CMV status not recorded). Some clones in this sample may be carry-over from other donors' samples.

V is TRBV7-9 and J is TRBJ1-2; TRBD1 agrees at 9 bases. The germline gives CDR1 SEHNR, CDR2 FQNEAQ (reference sequence). After removal of 5 bases from V and 8 bases from J, the junction contained 12 bases not matched to a gene. CDR3 length equals 15 residues. Written as DNA, the CDR3 is TGTGCCAGCAGCCCCGAGACAGGGGGGATTCGAGGCTACACCTTC. This translates into CASSPETGGIRGYTF. The entire variable domain, with the rest obtained from reference TRBV7-9 and TRBJ1-2, is as follows: DTGVSQNPRHKITKRGQNVTFRCDPISEHNRLYWYRQTLGQGPEFLTYFQNEAQLEKSRLLSDRFSAERPKGSFSTLEIQRTEQGDSAMYLCASSPETGGIRGYTFGSGTRLTVV.

V usage is TRBV20-1 and J usage is TRBJ1-3, with D maybe TRBD1 (5 bases). The V and J ends lost 6 bases and 0 bases respectively, with 12 bases between them. Looked up from germline, CDR1 is DFQATT and CDR2 is SNEGSKA (reference sequence). CDR3 size: 14 residues. The CDR3 DNA is TGCAGTGCACGGGACTCACGCTCTGGAAACACCATATATTTT. It specifies CSARDSRSGNTIYF.

This clonotype came up many times. The gene calls are TRBV7-2 and TRBJ1-2, with a tentative D call TRBD1 (6 bases). V gave up 4 bases and J gave up 6 bases, with 15 bases separating them. Germline V gives CDR1 SGHTA, CDR2 FQGNSA. This CDR3 comprises 14 residues. The CDR3 DNA is TGTGCCAGCAGCTCGGGACACCGGGGTAATGGCTACACCTTC. Translating it yields CASSSGHRGNGYTF.

This clonotype was seen just once. The chain carries TRBV7-8 and TRBJ1-6, with a weak D call TRBD1 (6 bases). Germline V gene sequence: CDR1 SGHVS, CDR2 FQNEAQ. The ends were cut back, 1 base at V and 13 bases at J, with 23 bases in the middle. The CDR3 runs 17 residues. The CDR3 region is CASSLEGGQVFGFPLHF. CDR3 nucleotides: TGTGCCAGCAGCTTAGAGGGGGGGCAAGTGTTCGGGTTCCCCCTCCACTTT.

The chain recombines TRBV12-3 or TRBV12-4 with TRBJ2-1; a weak D match, TRBD1 (5 bases). Trimming took off 7 bases at V and 8 bases at J, with 12 bases between the two ends. CDR3 length: 12 amino acids. The CDR3 DNA is TGTGCCAGCACCCAGCTAGGGGATGAGCAGTTCTTC. It codes for CASTQLGDEQFF.

A few counts support this clonotype. V is TRBV10-3 and J is TRBJ2-3; D unclear. The CDR3 is 14 residues long. Trimming removed 4 bases from V and 0 bases from J, with 8 bases in between. Germline values: CDR1 ENHRY, CDR2 SYGVKD. This chain's CDR3 is CAISVPESTDTQYF. The CDR3 DNA reads as TGTGCCATCAGTGTCCCCGAAAGCACAGATACGCAGTATTTT.

The rearrangement joins TRBV7-7 to TRBJ2-3; TRBD2 might be the D (5 bases). The V and J ends lost 5 bases and 8 bases respectively, with 11 bases between them. Germline loops: CDR1 SSHAT, CDR2 FNYEAQ (reference sequence). The CDR3 has 12 residues. In DNA form, the CDR3 reads TGTGCCAGCAGCCACCCGGCGGGTACGCAGTATTTT. This encodes CASSHPAGTQYF.

Details on this clonotype: A read error may produce the germline difference seen at one junction end. The J gene is TRBJ1-5, the V gene TRBV4-1; possible D gene TRBD1, 6 bases. Per the germline V gene, CDR1 is MGHRA and CDR2 is YSYEKL. The CDR3 runs 13 residues. The CDR3, as DNA: TGCGCCGGCAGCAGGGGCCTAAATCAGCCCCAGCATTTT. It encodes CAGSRGLNQPQHF.

The chain has TRBV7-2 and TRBJ2-3; a weak D match, TRBD2 (6 bases). The CDR3 length is 13 residues. V shed 11 bases and J shed 2 bases, with 14 bases lying between them. Germline V gene lookup returns CDR1 SGHTA and CDR2 FQGNSA. Written as DNA, the CDR3 is TGTGCCTGCGGGACTGCTCTCACAGATACGCAGTATTTT. It encodes CACGTALTDTQYF.

This clonotype has more than one count but fewer than ten. CDR3 loop: CASSSNRGQPFMSQYF. Written as DNA, the CDR3 is TGTGCCAGCAGCTCCAACCGGGGACAGCCCTTTATGTCCCAGTACTTC. The V and J genes are TRBV12-3 or TRBV12-4 and TRBJ2-5; TRBD1 matches at 7 bases. This CDR3 region has 16 residues. V trimming: 6 bases; J trimming: 9 bases; junction bases outside the gene matches: 19.

This chain joins TRBV7-2 and TRBJ2-7; the D is unclear. Trimming shortened V by 5 bases and J by 1 base, and 12 bases separated the two germline ends. The CDR3 sequence is 14 residues long. The germline gives CDR1 SGHTA, CDR2 FQGNSA. As DNA, the CDR3 is TGTGCCAGCAGCCCGAACCCCGGGTCCTACGAGCAGTACTTC. Its translation is CASSPNPGSYEQYF. The full variable domain, in which reference TRBV7-2 and TRBJ2-7 provide the parts outside the CDR3, is GAGVSQSPSNKVTEKGKDVELRCDPISGHTALYWYRQSLGQGLEFLIYFQGNSAPDKSGLPSDRFSAERTGGSVSTLTIQRTQQEDSAVYLCASSPNPGSYEQYFGPGTRLTVT.

This clonotype was seen ten or more times. The chain joins TRBV7-2 to TRBJ2-3; D remains ambiguous. CDR1 SGHTA and CDR2 FQGNSA come from the germline V gene. This CDR3 is built from 13 residues. V lost 8 bases to trimming and J lost 0 bases, with 9 bases between them. The CDR3 here is CASEGLSTDTQYF. DNA of the CDR3: TGTGCCAGCGAAGGGTTAAGCACAGATACGCAGTATTTT.

This clonotype was picked up a small number of times. In nucleotides, the CDR3 is TGTGCCAGCAGTCCTAGGACAGGGGGGGGCAATCAGCCCCAGCATTTT. Translating it yields CASSPRTGGGNQPQHF. V is TRBV12-3 or TRBV12-4 and J is TRBJ1-5; 10 nucleotides match TRBD1. This CDR3 region has 16 residues. The junction had 6 bases not matched to a gene; V was cut back by 5 bases and J by 2 bases.

This clonotype occurred a few times. The V gene is TRBV20-1, the J gene TRBJ2-1; 8 bases are a match to TRBD2. This CDR3 spans 16 amino acids. Germline V gene sequence: CDR1 DFQATT, CDR2 SNEGSKA (reference sequence). Trimming removed 4 bases from V and 1 base from J; junction bases left unmatched: 9. For the CDR3, the DNA is TGCAGTGCTATAGAAGGAAGCGGGGGTTCCTACAATGAGCAGTTCTTC. It codes for CSAIEGSGGSYNEQFF.

The chain couples TRBV11-2 to TRBJ2-7, with D tentatively TRBD1 or TRBD2 (5 bases each). CDR3 length equals 14 residues. V lost 6 bases and J 0 bases, leaving 12 bases between the germline ends. The V gene's germline CDR1 is SGHAT and CDR2 FQNNGV. The CDR3 is CASSQGPNSYEQYF. The DNA of the CDR3 is TGTGCCAGCAGTCAGGGACCGAACTCCTACGAGCAGTACTTC.

This rearrangement joins TRBV6-6 to TRBJ2-7; TRBD1 matches 8 bases. CDR1 and CDR2 (germline): MNHNY, SVGAGI (reference sequence). After removal of 2 bases from V and 5 bases from J, the junction contained 8 bases not matched to a gene. This CDR3 has 15 residues. The CDR3 DNA follows: TGTGCCAGCAGTTACGGGAGGACAGGGAAGGACGAGCAGTACTTC. This encodes CASSYGRTGKDEQYF.

There are a few counts of this clonotype. The chain recombines TRBV7-2 with TRBJ1-1; maybe TRBD1 (5 bases). CDR1 is SGHTA and CDR2 is FQGNSA in the germline V gene. Trimming removed 2 bases at V and 1 base at J, with 11 bases between. This CDR3 has 15 residues. Written as DNA, the CDR3 is TGTGCCAGCAGCTTACGGGGAGGGGCGAACACTGAAGCTTTCTTT. Protein: CASSLRGGANTEAFF.

About this clonotype: At one end the junction does not follow the germline gene, possibly because of a read error. The chain uses TRBV5-3 and TRBJ2-2; perhaps TRBD1 as D (6 bases). TRBV5-3 is marked as an open reading frame, function uncertain. The CDR3 has 16 residues. CDR3 loop: CASSLAQGMNTGELFF. CDR3 nucleotide sequence: TGTGCCAGCAGCTTAGCACAGGGAATGAACACCGGGGAGCTGTTTTTT.

This chain connects TRBV6-5 to TRBJ2-3; 7 nucleotides align to TRBD2. The J segment lost 5 bases and the V segment lost 7 bases, leaving 6 bases of the junction unmatched. Germline loops: CDR1 MNHEY, CDR2 SVGAGI. The CDR3 loop spans 13 amino acids. CDR3 bases: TGTGCCAGCACCCGCGGCGGGGGAGATACGCAGTATTTT. This encodes CASTRGGGDTQYF.

The chain carries TRBV6-2 or TRBV6-3 and TRBJ2-1; the match to TRBD2 covers 7 bases. Germline CDR1 and CDR2: MNHEY and SVGEGT. The CDR3 runs 15 residues. With V trimmed by 6 bases and J by 8 bases, 13 bases remained unmatched. The CDR3 nucleotides read TGTGCCAGCAGCTCAAGGACTAGGGACCCGGATGAGCAGTTCTTC. It translates to CASSSRTRDPDEQFF.

Concerning this clonotype itself: A much larger clone differs by one base, so this may be a read error. The rearrangement uses TRBV7-2 and TRBJ2-7, with 9 bases identical to TRBD2. Looked up from germline, CDR1 is SGHTA and CDR2 is FQGNSA. This CDR3 contains 14 residues. V was pared by 7 bases and J by 6 bases, with 10 bases of the junction left unmatched. CDR3 sequence: CASILVGTSREQYF. CDR3 in DNA: TGTGCCAGCATCCTTGTCGGGACTAGCCGCGAGCAGTACTTC.

This clonotype was observed once. The chain couples TRBV28 to TRBJ2-3, with TRBD2 matching over 10 bases. CDR1 and CDR2 from the germline V gene are MDHEN and SYDVKM. The CDR3 spans 15 residues. Germline trimming cut 3 bases from V and 8 bases from J; bases unmatched to any gene: 8. The CDR3 DNA reads as TGTGCCAGCAGTTTCCTAGCGGGGGTCCCCGGTACGCAGTATTTT. Amino acid sequence: CASSFLAGVPGTQYF.